This entry is about one T cell receptor beta chain. The V end lost 0 bases, the J end lost 1 base, and 13 bases lay between the germline ends. The CDR3 spans 16 residues. Germline assignment: CDR1 SGHDN and CDR2 FVKESK. These data belong to a study of cytomegalovirus exposure and HLA in healthy donors. This PCR relied on a set of 60 Vbeta primers and 13 Jbeta primers. The protocol was immunoSEQ multiplex PCR, while the TCRdb copy is restricted to in-frame clones and leaves out a portion. The top ten hold approximately 3% of the sample, which has under 200,000 clones, around 84% seen once. V gene TRBV14 combines with J gene TRBJ2-7, with D maybe TRBD1 (6 bases). Sequencing used PBMCs. The clonotype was recovered from a woman between 40 and 55 years old in good health and CMV-seronegative. DNA for the CDR3: TGTGCCAGCAGCCAAGAGCAAACAGGGATATCCTACGAGCAGTACTTC. This codes for CASSQEQTGISYEQYF. Variable domain in full (rest from reference TRBV14 and TRBJ2-7): EAGVTQFPSHSVIEKGQTVTLRCDPISGHDNLYWYRRVMGKEIKFLLHFVKESKQDESGMPNNRFLAERTGGTYSTLKVQPAELEDSGVYFCASSQEQTGISYEQYFGPGTRLTVT.